This T cell receptor (beta chain) was found in a study of shared clonotypes between healthy human individuals. Each of the donors was a healthy adult who was HIV-negative and had not had a recent acute infection or vaccination. Each sample came from a Caucasian adult donor living in Nashville, Tennessee. For each subset, genomic DNA was distributed in equal portions over several immunoSEQ plates. The authors sequenced unsorted PBMC DNA on ten immunoSEQ deep assay plates. Assay used: immunoSEQ multiplex PCR; TCRdb lists only in-frame clones, some missing. This sample yields hundreds of thousands of clones, of which 70% to 80% are seen a single time; 13% belongs to the top ten. V shed 0 bases and J shed 1 base, with 8 bases lying between them. Germline V lookup: CDR1 LNHNV, CDR2 YYDKDF (reference sequence). This CDR3 comprises 15 residues.

Sequencing was done on a sample of PBMCs. The chain uses TRBV15 and TRBJ2-3; D gene uncertain. This TCR came from a middle-aged woman in good health. Some clones in this sample may be carry-over from other donors' samples. The DNA of the CDR3 is TGTGCCACCAGCAGAGATGGGTCGGGCACAGATACGCAGTATTTT. It is translated as CATSRDGSGTDTQYF.